The 20 T cell receptor beta chains below were found in one sample sequenced in a study of cytomegalovirus exposure and HLA in healthy donors. 60 Vbeta and 13 Jbeta primers were used in PCR. Clones were read by immunoSEQ multiplex PCR, and TCRdb kept only the in-frame ones, dropping some. The top ten hold more than 1.2% of the sample, which has about 150,000 clones, approximately 80% seen once. Source material: PBMCs. Receptors originate from a male donor in good health and CMV-seronegative.

The chain couples TRBV4-3 to TRBJ2-5, with D hard to call. V was pared by 0 bases and J by 5 bases, with 10 bases between. In germline, CDR1 is LGHNA, CDR2 YSLEER. The CDR3 length is 14 residues. The chain's CDR3 is CASSQDTYGETQYF. The CDR3 DNA is TGCGCCAGCAGCCAAGACACGTACGGGGAGACCCAGTACTTC.

This clone was counted a single time. This chain links TRBV6-5 with TRBJ1-6; maybe TRBD1 (5 bases). From germline, CDR1 is MNHEY and CDR2 SVGAGI. V shed 2 bases and J shed 6 bases, with 11 bases lying between them. The CDR3 has 15 amino acids. The CDR3 nucleotides are TGTGCCAGCAGTTACCTGGGACTGGGTAATTCACCCCTCCACTTT. This sequence encodes CASSYLGLGNSPLHF.

The CDR3 nucleotides are TGTGCCAGCAGCTCCAGGGGGCGCGGGGAGCTGTTTTTT. This gives the protein CASSSRGRGELFF. This chain connects TRBV6-5 to TRBJ2-2; 8 bases fit TRBD1. Germline-derived CDR1 and CDR2 are MNHEY and SVGAGI. Trimming at V came to 6 bases and at J to 7 bases, leaving 4 bases not matched to a gene. The CDR3 is 13 amino acids.

V gene TRBV28 combines with J gene TRBJ2-3; 9 bases agree with TRBD2. The V and J ends lost 7 bases and 2 bases, in that order; junction bases with no gene match: 7. CDR1 MDHEN and CDR2 SYDVKM come from the germline V gene. The CDR3 covers 15 residues. In DNA form, the CDR3 reads TGTGCCAGCACTCAACTAGCGGGCGCCACAGATACGCAGTATTTT. This codes for CASTQLAGATDTQYF.

This clone was counted between two and nine times. The chain employs TRBV19 and TRBJ2-7; a possible D gene is TRBD2 (6 bases). Germline CDR1 LNHDA, CDR2 SQIVND (reference sequence). The V end lost 4 bases, the J end lost 7 bases, and 17 bases lay between the germline ends. The CDR3 runs to 14 residues. Written as DNA, the CDR3 is TGTGCCAGTAGTAGGTCCCCGGGAGTGGGGGAGCAGTACTTC. This encodes CASSRSPGVGEQYF.

This clone was picked up a small number of times. The rearrangement links TRBV6-5 to TRBJ2-3, with 11 bases identical to TRBD1. The germline gives CDR1 MNHEY, CDR2 SVGAGI. Trimming took 5 bases from V and 6 from J; bases not matched to a gene: 4. The CDR3 covers 14 residues. The CDR3 DNA is TGTGCCAGCAGTCGGGACAGGGGGGTCGATACGCAGTATTTT. It is translated as CASSRDRGVDTQYF.

The chain joins TRBV10-3 to TRBJ2-3; TRBD1 agrees at 10 bases. Germline V gene data show CDR1 as ENHRY and CDR2 as SYGVKD. The CDR3 totals 14 residues. V was pared by 5 bases and J by 4 bases, with 3 bases of the junction left unmatched. CDR3 DNA: TGTGCCATCAGTCCCGGGACAGGGGCAGATACGCAGTATTTT. Amino acids: CAISPGTGADTQYF.

CDR3 region: CASSVWGSSAGTGELFF. In DNA form, the CDR3 reads TGTGCCAGTAGCGTGTGGGGCAGCTCTGCCGGCACCGGGGAGCTGTTTTTT. The V and J genes are TRBV19 and TRBJ2-2; maybe TRBD1 (5 bases). The germline V gene has CDR1 LNHDA and CDR2 SQIVND (reference sequence). The CDR3 has 17 residues. V lost 6 bases and J lost 4, with 21 bases in between.

This clone was observed a handful of times. The chain uses TRBV7-8 and TRBJ2-1; 9 bases are a match to TRBD2. The CDR3 loop spans 16 amino acids. CDR1 and CDR2 from the germline V gene are SGHVS and FQNEAQ. V trimming: 5 bases; J trimming: 10 bases; junction bases outside the gene matches: 15. The CDR3 reads CASSPTLGRGGIEQFF. The CDR3 bases are TGTGCCAGCAGCCCCACCCTCGGGCGGGGGGGCATCGAGCAGTTCTTC.

V usage is TRBV28 and J usage is TRBJ2-1; TRBD2 aligns across 10 bases. Losses at the gene ends were 8 bases for V and 7 bases for J; bases not matched to a gene: 5. This CDR3 region has 13 residues. CDR1 and CDR2 from the germline V gene are MDHEN and SYDVKM. The CDR3 loop reads CASQAGGRNEQFF. CDR3 nucleotides: TGTGCCAGCCAAGCGGGAGGGAGGAATGAGCAGTTCTTC.

Only one count was recorded for this clone. The rearrangement links TRBV10-3 to TRBJ2-5, with D tentatively TRBD1 (5 bases). Trimming removed 10 bases from V and 1 base from J, with 10 bases in between. The CDR3 runs 12 residues. From germline, CDR1 is ENHRY and CDR2 SYGVKD. CDR3 DNA: TGTGCCACAAAAACAGGCCAAGAGACCCAGTACTTC. Protein: CATKTGQETQYF.

The chain carries TRBV7-9 and TRBJ2-7, with a possible D match to TRBD2 (5 bases). V was pared by 0 bases and J by 3 bases, with 12 bases between. CDR3 length: 15 amino acids. In germline, CDR1 is SEHNR, CDR2 FQNEAQ (reference sequence). CDR3 in DNA: TGTGCCAGCAGCTTAGCGGGCCCCACTAGCTACGAGCAGTACTTC. It codes for CASSLAGPTSYEQYF.

With regard to this clone: The junction differs from germline at one of its ends, possibly a read error. The CDR3: CAGSPGGAKDQPQHF. The CDR3 bases are TGTGCCGGCAGTCCGGGGGGGGCGAAGGATCAGCCCCAGCATTTT. The V gene is TRBV28, the J gene TRBJ1-5; TRBD1 is a possible D gene (6 bases). Germline loops: CDR1 MDHEN, CDR2 SYDVKM. The CDR3 spans 15 residues.

This rearrangement joins TRBV25-1 to TRBJ2-2; the match to TRBD1 covers 10 bases. V lost 8 bases to trimming and J lost 5 bases; unmatched junction nucleotides: 11. Germline V CDR1 and CDR2: MGHDK, SYGVNS. CDR3 length: 16 amino acids. CDR3 amino acids: CASEDDRGLGTGELFF. CDR3 coding DNA: TGTGCCAGCGAAGACGACAGGGGGCTGGGGACCGGGGAGCTGTTTTTT.

This clone was observed a handful of times. V gene TRBV7-9 combines with J gene TRBJ2-2; tentative D call: TRBD1 (5 bases). V shed 4 bases and J shed 7 bases, with 10 bases lying between them. The CDR3 has 13 amino acids. From germline, CDR1 is SEHNR and CDR2 FQNEAQ (reference sequence). The CDR3 reads CASSWGPDGELFF. CDR3 DNA sequence: TGTGCCAGCAGCTGGGGCCCGGACGGGGAGCTGTTTTTT.

The chain is built from TRBV7-3 and TRBJ2-2; TRBD1 matches at 8 bases. V lost 5 bases to trimming and J lost 3 bases; unmatched junction nucleotides: 5. CDR1 is SGHTA, CDR2 FQGTGA, per germline. The CDR3 length is 15 residues. The CDR3 sequence: CASSPQGADTGELFF. The CDR3 region has the DNA TGTGCCAGCAGCCCTCAGGGGGCGGACACCGGGGAGCTGTTTTTT.

The J gene is TRBJ2-2, the V gene TRBV11-3; D might be TRBD1 (6 bases). The CDR3 has 14 amino acids. The V and J ends lost 5 bases and 6 bases respectively, with 13 bases between them. Per the germline V gene, CDR1 is SGHNT and CDR2 is YENEEA. This CDR3 is CASSKGVGAGELFF. CDR3 in DNA: TGTGCCAGCAGCAAGGGGGTGGGAGCCGGGGAGCTGTTTTTT.

This rearrangement joins TRBV23-1 to TRBJ2-7, with D possibly being TRBD2 (5 bases). TRBV23-1 belongs to the ORF category, with a function that is uncertain. V lost 11 bases and J 7 bases, leaving 9 bases between the germline ends. The CDR3 totals 9 residues. CDR3 bases: TGCGCCCCTTGCGGGGAGCAGTACTTC. Its protein is CAPCGEQYF.

The rearrangement joins TRBV7-2 to TRBJ2-7; D not resolved. Germline CDR1 SGHTA, CDR2 FQGNSA. V was trimmed by 4 bases and J by 6 bases, leaving 10 bases between them. The CDR3 totals 12 residues. This chain's CDR3 is CASSSDTFEQYF. The CDR3 region has the DNA TGTGCCAGCAGCTCCGACACGTTCGAGCAGTACTTC.

The chain is built from TRBV14 and TRBJ2-1; 16 bases match TRBD2. The V and J ends lost 3 bases and 0 bases, in that order; junction bases with no gene match: 8. This CDR3 comprises 20 residues. CDR1 and CDR2 from the germline V gene are SGHDN and FVKESK. The chain's CDR3 is CASSHIPGLAGGSSYNEQFF. As DNA, the CDR3 is TGTGCCAGCAGCCATATTCCGGGACTAGCGGGGGGGAGCTCCTACAATGAGCAGTTCTTC.